These 2 T cell receptor beta chains came from one sample sequenced in a study of graft-versus-host responses after intestinal transplantation. TCRdb's table, derived via immunoSEQ multiplex PCR, lists solely in-frame clones and lacks some. The table shows over 3,000 clones, with approximately 31% occurring only once. The source material was alloreactive CD4+ T cells from a mixed lymphocyte reaction culture, sampled before transplantation. Subset noted: CFSE-low proliferating T cells sorted from roughly 6-day pre-transplant mixed lymphocyte reaction (GvH or HvG direction). The receptor source for this set is a human patient who was an organ donor for intestinal transplantation.

Sample share makes this clone medium-sized. This chain's CDR3 is CASSLLSNYGYTF. The CDR3 region has the DNA TGTGCCAGCAGCTTGCTCTCTAACTATGGCTACACCTTC. This sequence joins TRBV5-5 and TRBJ1-2; D remains unclear. The CDR3 runs to 13 residues. In germline, CDR1 is SGHKS, CDR2 YYEKEE (reference sequence). Trimming cost V 1 base and J 0 bases, with 4 bases left between them.

The chain links TRBV19 to TRBJ1-6; 10 bases match TRBD1. CDR1 and CDR2 (germline): LNHDA, SQIVND (reference sequence). The CDR3 length is 15 residues. With 3 bases clipped from V and 9 bases from J, the junction kept 5 bases outside the gene matches. In nucleotides, the CDR3 is TGTGCCAGTAGTATTGGGACAGGGGTTAGTTCACCCCTCCACTTT. Residues: CASSIGTGVSSPLHF.